This T cell receptor beta chain appears in the sequencing data of a study of PD-1 blockade in classical Hodgkin lymphoma. V shed 1 base, J shed 1 base, and the junction held 3 bases outside the gene matches. The CDR3 totals 15 residues. Germline V gene data show CDR1 as MNHEY and CDR2 as SVGAGI. There was relapse after autologous stem cell transplantation in every patient, and there was variation in brentuximab vedotin exposure. The method was immunoSEQ multiplex PCR; TCRdb's version includes in-frame clones alone and lacks a portion of them. The top ten clones hold roughly a tenth of a sample with more than 140,000 clones, about 81% of them seen once.

The genes are TRBV6-5 and TRBJ1-1; 7 nucleotides align to TRBD1. Material: peripheral blood mononuclear cells (PBMCs), obtained before the second cycle of nivolumab. This receptor was taken from a human donor with classical Hodgkin lymphoma. CDR3 protein: CASSYWTGGNTEAFF. CDR3 sequence (DNA): TGTGCCAGCAGTTACTGGACAGGAGGGAACACTGAAGCTTTCTTT.